This TCR beta chain was sequenced during a study of blood T cells in healthy people across ages. At the level of the study: Template switching retrieved approximately one barcoded beta molecule for each two T cells.

Individuals who donated were healthy Caucasians from Russia aged about 6 to 100. A minimum of 6 micrograms of total RNA was extracted per sample. With regard to this clonotype: Its antigen is unidentified.

Findings and caveats of the study: It was not known whether donors were CMV positive (a possible confounder of expanded clonotype changes).

The germline V gene has CDR1 MNHEY and CDR2 SMNVEV (reference sequence). V lost 5 bases and J lost 3, with 16 bases in between. The CDR3 length is 15 residues. Through a sample-barcoded 5' primer and a J-beta primer mix, a second PCR was run for 7 to 11 cycles. TCRdb ran MiXCR on the 5' RACE reads and lists one entry per CDR3 protein. The data hold about 1 million distinct CDR3 sequences, with more than 35% observed a single time. Sequencing was done on a sample of blood. This sequence joins TRBV27 and TRBJ2-5, with TRBD2 as a possible D gene (5 bases). The receptor was isolated from a woman aged 55-69 years in good health. The CDR3 coding sequence is TGTGCCAGCAGTGCACCCGGACTCACTGAAGAGACCCAGTACTTC. Translation gives CASSAPGLTEETQYF.